This TCR beta chain was sequenced during a study of cytomegalovirus exposure and HLA in healthy donors. This clone showed up just a few times. Losses at the gene ends were 2 bases for V and 2 bases for J; bases not matched to a gene: 6. In germline, CDR1 is KGHSH, CDR2 LQKENI. This CDR3 region has 16 residues. PCR employed 60 Vbeta and 13 Jbeta primers. Profiling relied on immunoSEQ multiplex PCR, and the TCRdb table lists in-frame clones only, not all of them. The data contain nearly 95,000 clones, roughly 79% of them seen just once; the ten biggest clones take up about 4%. The clonotype comes from a woman between 40 and 50 years old in good health and CMV-seronegative. Sample: PBMCs. V gene TRBV18 combines with J gene TRBJ1-3, with 7 bases lining up with TRBD1. The chain's CDR3 is CASSPGTVGAGNTIYF. As DNA, the CDR3 is TGTGCCAGCTCACCAGGGACAGTCGGAGCTGGAAACACCATATATTTT.